This record concerns one TCR beta chain sequence. This clone has just one count. The antigen it recognizes is unknown. No per-base quality is available; no much larger clone lies one base away. Donors were healthy HIV-negative adults with no recently reported acute infections or vaccinations. Only Caucasian adults living in Nashville, Tennessee, USA were represented among the donors. CD4+ T cells were enriched by magnetic negative selection; naive cells were then positively selected on CD45RA, and the negative fraction formed the memory subset. Blood was obtained by leukapheresis, after which PBMCs were separated by Ficoll-Histopaque density gradient centrifugation and cryopreserved in liquid nitrogen vapor phase. Analytical flow cytometry was used to check the purity and quantity of each magnetically sorted T cell population. Genomic DNA was isolated from each sorted fraction and quantified by UV absorbance on a Nanodrop 2000c.

The sample originates from a study of shared clonotypes between healthy human individuals (dated by TCRdb to about 2020). Looking at the study overall: Three men and a couple of women, aged 18 to 49 years, made up the cohort. For each donor, three plates each were used for CD4 naive and CD4 memory, two plates were used for CD8 naive, and one plate was used for CD8 memory. The study deeply sequenced blood TCR repertoires of five healthy adults to estimate repertoire size and the extent of clonotype sharing between individuals. To increase sequencing depth and limit assay-specific biases, TCR repertoire library preparation and sequencing were carried out by different laboratories using diverse techniques. Between about 0.8 and 8.9 billion PBMCs per donor were obtained by leukapheresis. Study-level results and caveats: When several donors were compared, the shared fraction of clonotypes was around 4.6% for naive CD4, approximately 3.5% for naive CD8, roughly 2.5% for memory CD4, and 0.4% for memory CD8. The genetic and exposure-history diversity represented was limited by the small number of donors. Based on pairwise subsampling, the degree of clonotype sharing among donors was expected to be affected by sequencing depth. Naive subsets generally had larger estimated clonotype richness than memory subsets. Higher generation probabilities were observed for clonotypes shared by all four sorted-subset donors than for non-shared clonotypes. Sampling was limited to blood, and TCR repertoires in tissue likely differ from TCR repertoires in blood. Rarefaction of sorted-subset datasets indicated incomplete sequencing despite the large sequencing depth.

TCR CDR3 regions were amplified from genomic DNA by multiplex PCR using the deep immunoSEQ assay. For each cell subset, the extracted genomic DNA was distributed evenly across all wells of several immunoSEQ 96-well plates, and each plate served as one replicate. For sorted subsets, each replicate PCR was loaded with 200 ng genomic DNA, equivalent to 30,000 to 35,000 T cell genomes. Purified libraries were measured with a Qubit 3.0 fluorometer, size-checked on a Bioanalyzer 2100, and measured again with the KAPA Library Quantification kit. Every immunoSEQ 96-well plate was sequenced on a separate single-read 150-cycle Illumina NextSeq 550 flow cell. Regarding the original processing steps: The immunoSEQ output contained only junctional sequences without quality scores, so filtering could not match that applied to full-length reads. Sequences were annotated with PyIR, a Python wrapper for IgBLAST v1.9, and V/J genes and CDR3 were assigned using IMGT germline references. Reads with weak V/J assignments (E-value above 1e-6), missing CDR3, stop codons, out-of-frame junctions, or ambiguous translated residues were removed. V3J clonotypes were defined by identical inferred V gene, J gene, and CDR3 amino acid sequence. To compute the percentage overlap between repertoires, the number of shared unique clonotypes was divided by the size of the smaller repertoire. Three approaches were used to assess repertoire richness: RTK rarefaction, the Chao1 estimator, and Recon v2.1 estimates of unobserved clonotypes. For all TCRbeta clonotypes obtained by the gDNA method from a handful of donors, generation probabilities were computed with OLGA. The immuneACCESS repertoire file appears here via TCRdb, limited to in-frame rearrangements. These files lack a portion of the clones; in checked studies, under half of the deficit traces to unresolved V genes, and the cause of the others is not known. D and trimming come from the DNA, and the V and J calls and clone size come from that table. In all, the sample holds over a million clones, and approximately 96% of those were seen once. The ten top clones hold 0.95% to 1.5% of the sample.

The cysteine opens and the phenylalanine closes a CDR3 of 14 amino acids. The sequence is cut down to CDR3 DNA, 42 bases in frame from base 1. V is reduced by 5 bases and J by 0 bases, leaving a spacing of 11 bases between them. The germline V gene gives CDR1 as SGHAT and CDR2 as FQNNGV. This TCR was sampled from a man between 25 and 39 years old in good health. Rearrangement joined TRBV11-2 to TRBJ2-7, with a tentative D call of TRBD1 or TRBD2, each matching 5 bases. Sequencing was performed on naive CD4+ T cells sorted from blood. Reading the label with the study, this specimen's cell subset or site is: CD45RA+ positively selected. The DNA is TGTGCCAGCAGCAGGGACGGGAACTCCTACGAGCAGTACTTC. The resulting protein is CASSRDGNSYEQYF.